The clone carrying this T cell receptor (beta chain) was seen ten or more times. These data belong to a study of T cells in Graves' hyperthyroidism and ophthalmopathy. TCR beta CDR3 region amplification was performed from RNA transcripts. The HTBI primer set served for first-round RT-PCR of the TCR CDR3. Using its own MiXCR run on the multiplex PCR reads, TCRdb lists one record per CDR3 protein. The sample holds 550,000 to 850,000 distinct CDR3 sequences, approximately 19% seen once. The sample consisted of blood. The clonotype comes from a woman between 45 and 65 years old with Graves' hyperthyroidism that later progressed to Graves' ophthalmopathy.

Here the CDR3 reads CSAPGQNYNEQFF. The CDR3 DNA is TGCAGTGCCCCGGGACAGAATTACAATGAGCAGTTCTTC. The V and J genes are TRBV20-1 and TRBJ2-1, with TRBD1 matching over 7 bases. Trimming at V came to 6 bases and at J to 4 bases, leaving 6 bases not matched to a gene. The CDR3 has 13 residues. Germline CDR1 and CDR2: DFQATT and SNEGSKA (reference sequence).